Listed here are 27 T cell receptor beta chains from one sample, sequenced in a study of blood T cell repertoires in COVID-19 (dated by TCRdb to the early 2020s). The library was produced with the immunoSEQ multiplex PCR assay. This is the immuneACCESS table as TCRdb keeps it, with only in-frame sequences that have V and J called. A part of the clones is gone; compared with another copy, unresolved V genes explain less than half, and the rest is unexplained. Recorded for this sample are over 200,000 clones; over 75% of them occurred a single time. The ten most abundant clones make up roughly 2% of the sample. Sequencing was done on a sample of peripheral blood. The receptors derive from a man in his forties or fifties with active or convalescent COVID-19.

V usage is TRBV25-1 and J usage is TRBJ2-5, with a weak D call TRBD2 (6 bases). Germline CDR1 is MGHDK and CDR2 is SYGVNS. There are 14 residues in the CDR3. V was clipped by 4 bases and J by 5 bases, with 14 bases between them. The CDR3 here is CASSAPGLPETQYF. As DNA, the CDR3 is TGTGCCAGCAGTGCCCCGGGACTGCCGGAGACCCAGTACTTC.

The chain is built from TRBV9 and TRBJ2-5, with a possible D match to TRBD1 (5 bases). Trimming shortened V by 0 bases and J by 0 bases, and 12 bases separated the two germline ends. The V gene's germline CDR1 is SGDLS and CDR2 YYNGEE. CDR3 length: 16 amino acids. The CDR3 here is CASSVGGAAYQETQYF. Written as DNA, the CDR3 is TGTGCCAGCAGCGTAGGTGGGGCGGCATACCAAGAGACCCAGTACTTC.

As regards this clone: This specimen includes other DNA sequences encoding the same CDR3. The rearrangement joins TRBV5-6 to TRBJ2-7, with D uncertain. The CDR3 runs 14 residues. V was trimmed by 3 bases and J by 0 bases, leaving 10 bases between them. The V gene's germline CDR1 is SGHDT and CDR2 YYEEEE. CDR3 nucleotides: TGTGCCAGCAGCTCAACCGGGTTCTCCTACGAGCAGTACTTC. Protein: CASSSTGFSYEQYF. The whole variable domain, filled in from reference TRBV5-6 and TRBJ2-7, reads DAGVTQSPTHLIKTRGQQVTLRCSPKSGHDTVSWYQQALGQGPQFIFQYYEEEERQRGNFPDRFSGHQFPNYSSELNVNALLLGDSALYLCASSSTGFSYEQYFGPGTRLTVT.

The CDR3 DNA reads as TGTGCCAGCAGCCGTGACAGTCTCTACGAGCAGTACTTC. Translation: CASSRDSLYEQYF. This chain connects TRBV5-5 to TRBJ2-7, with D maybe TRBD1 (5 bases). The CDR3 has 13 amino acids. The V end was cut by 4 bases, the J end by 3 bases, with 11 bases between. CDR1 and CDR2 from the germline V gene are SGHKS and YYEKEE (reference sequence). Complete variable domain (other parts from reference TRBV5-5 and TRBJ2-7): DAGVTQSPTHLIKTRGQQVTLRCSPISGHKSVSWYQQVLGQGPQFIFQYYEKEERGRGNFPDRFSARQFPNYSSELNVNALLLGDSALYLCASSRDSLYEQYFGPGTRLTVT.

The CDR3 spells CASSPGKGWDEKLFF. In DNA, the CDR3 is TGTGCCAGCAGCCCCGGGAAAGGGTGGGATGAAAAACTGTTTTTT. The chain is built from TRBV5-4 and TRBJ1-4; D unclear. Trimming left V 4 bases short and J 6 bases short, with 16 bases between. The germline CDR1 and CDR2 sequences are SGHNT and YYREEE (reference sequence). The CDR3 spans 15 residues.

The CDR3 loop reads CASSPYNEKLFF. The CDR3 bases are TGTGCCAGCTCACCTTATAATGAAAAACTGTTTTTT. This rearrangement joins TRBV18 to TRBJ1-4; D is uncertain. Trimming took 3 bases from V and 4 from J, leaving 3 bases between them. The CDR3 length is 12 residues. The germline gives CDR1 KGHSH, CDR2 LQKENI. Combining the CDR3 with reference TRBV18 and TRBJ1-4 gives the whole variable domain NAGVMQNPRHLVRRRGQEARLRCSPMKGHSHVYWYRQLPEEGLKFMVYLQKENIIDESGMPKERFSAEFPKEGPSILRIQQVVRGDSAAYFCASSPYNEKLFFGSGTQLSVL.

This chain connects TRBV5-1 to TRBJ2-1, with 7 bases lining up with TRBD2. The CDR3 has 16 residues. The V gene end was trimmed by 1 base and the J gene end by 3 bases; junction bases not matched to a gene: 7. Germline-derived CDR1 and CDR2 are SGHRS and YFSETQ. CDR3 DNA sequence: TGCGCCAGCAGCTTGAGGCGGGAGACTCGCTACAATGAGCAGTTCTTC. It specifies CASSLRRETRYNEQFF. Full variable domain (rest looked up from reference TRBV5-1 and TRBJ2-1): KAGVTQTPRYLIKTRGQQVTLSCSPISGHRSVSWYQQTPGQGLQFLFEYFSETQRNKGNFPGRFSGRQFSNSRSEMNVSTLELGDSALYLCASSLRRETRYNEQFFGPGTRLTVL.

The chain employs TRBV29-1 and TRBJ1-1; D uncertain. The CDR3 extends over 12 amino acids. Germline CDR1 reads SQVTM; CDR2 reads ANQGSEA. Trimming shortened V by 7 bases and J by 0 bases, and 9 bases separated the two germline ends. This CDR3 is CSARGLNTEAFF. The CDR3 region has the DNA TGCAGCGCCCGGGGTCTGAACACTGAAGCTTTCTTT.

V is TRBV28 and J is TRBJ1-1; D unresolved. Between the trimmed V and J ends, which lost 3 bases and 6 bases, there was a span of 11 bases. Germline V gene lookup returns CDR1 MDHEN and CDR2 SYDVKM. This CDR3 contains 13 residues. CDR3 loop: CASSFPQSAEAFF. The CDR3 DNA is TGTGCCAGCAGTTTTCCTCAGAGCGCTGAAGCTTTCTTT.

This clone has only one observation. The V call is TRBV5-1, the J call TRBJ1-3; 7 bases are a match to TRBD1. Germline V gene sequence: CDR1 SGHRS, CDR2 YFSETQ. The CDR3 covers 15 residues. The trim removed 4 bases at V and 4 bases at J, leaving 8 bases unmatched. CDR3: CASSPAGTEGNTIYF. Written as DNA, the CDR3 is TGCGCCAGCAGCCCCGCCGGGACAGAAGGAAACACCATATATTTT.

This clone came up a few times. This chain connects TRBV28 to TRBJ1-2; 8 nucleotides agree with TRBD1. The ends lost 3 bases at V and 8 bases at J; junction bases unmatched: 11. From germline, CDR1 is MDHEN and CDR2 SYDVKM. The CDR3 has 15 residues. The chain's CDR3 is CASSFLPGQEGGYTF. CDR3 sequence (DNA): TGTGCCAGCAGTTTCCTTCCGGGACAGGAGGGCGGCTACACCTTC.

Comments on this clone: The same CDR3 also results from other DNA sequences found in this sample. The chain couples TRBV27 to TRBJ1-1, with 8 bases matching TRBD1. The CDR3 runs 15 residues. The junction had 2 bases not matched to a gene; V was cut back by 2 bases and J by 0 bases. CDR1 MNHEY and CDR2 SMNVEV come from the germline V gene (reference sequence). The CDR3 region has the DNA TGTGCCAGCAGTTTAAGGACAGGGCTGAACACTGAAGCTTTCTTT. The encoded protein is CASSLRTGLNTEAFF.

V usage is TRBV2 and J usage is TRBJ2-7; the D gene is possibly TRBD2 (6 bases). Germline V gene data show CDR1 as SNHLY and CDR2 as FYNNEI. This CDR3 region has 20 residues. V was cut by 3 bases and J by 2 bases, with 29 bases left in between. The CDR3 spells CASSDQTESIPTGAPYEQYF. The CDR3 DNA sequence: TGTGCCAGCAGTGATCAGACAGAGTCAATTCCCACGGGAGCCCCCTACGAGCAGTACTTC. The whole variable domain, filled in from reference TRBV2 and TRBJ2-7, reads EPEVTQTPSHQVTQMGQEVILRCVPISNHLYFYWYRQILGQKVEFLVSFYNNEISEKSEIFDDQFSVERPDGSNFTLKIRSTKLEDSAMYFCASSDQTESIPTGAPYEQYFGPGTRLTVT.

This chain links TRBV27 with TRBJ2-3, with 11 bases aligning to TRBD2. CDR1 and CDR2 (germline): MNHEY, SMNVEV (reference sequence). This CDR3 has 19 amino acids. Trimming took 4 bases from V and 2 from J; bases not matched to a gene: 14. CDR3 region: CASSSLRLAGGEFTDTQYF. DNA of the CDR3: TGTGCCAGCAGTTCCCTGCGGCTAGCGGGGGGCGAATTCACAGATACGCAGTATTTT.

The gene calls are TRBV5-1 and TRBJ2-1, with TRBD2 matching over 8 bases. Germline trimming cut 3 bases from V and 0 bases from J; bases unmatched to any gene: 5. CDR1 is SGHRS, CDR2 YFSETQ, per germline. This CDR3 is 16 amino acids long. In DNA form, the CDR3 reads TGCGCCAGCAGCTCTGGACTAGCCAACTCCTACAATGAGCAGTTCTTC. Translated: CASSSGLANSYNEQFF.

The chain combines TRBV27 with TRBJ2-1; 16 bases line up with TRBD2. The length of the CDR3 is 16 residues. CDR1 MNHEY and CDR2 SMNVEV come from the germline V gene (reference sequence). The V gene end was trimmed by 5 bases and the J gene end by 8 bases; junction bases not matched to a gene: 6. CDR3 sequence: CASSAGLAGGWDEQFF. The CDR3 DNA reads as TGTGCCAGCAGTGCGGGACTAGCGGGAGGGTGGGATGAGCAGTTCTTC.

V is TRBV24-1 and J is TRBJ2-2; D not certain. Looked up from germline, CDR1 is KGHDR and CDR2 is SFDVKD. V was cut by 4 bases and J by 0 bases, with 11 bases left in between. This CDR3 contains 16 residues. CDR3 residues: CATSESRASNTGELFF. The CDR3 nucleotides read TGTGCCACCAGTGAGTCTCGAGCGTCGAACACCGGGGAGCTGTTTTTT.

The count of this clone is one. The chain is built from TRBV4-1 and TRBJ2-1; 7 positions agree with TRBD2. After removal of 5 bases from V and 7 bases from J, the junction contained 2 bases not matched to a gene. CDR3 length: 12 residues. The V gene's germline CDR1 is MGHRA and CDR2 YSYEKL. In DNA form, the CDR3 reads TGCGCCAGCAGCGGGAGGGGAAATGAGCAGTTCTTC. Translating it yields CASSGRGNEQFF.

The rearrangement joins TRBV9 to TRBJ2-7; 7 bases line up with TRBD1. The J segment lost 3 bases and the V segment lost 2 bases, leaving 8 bases of the junction unmatched. The CDR3 extends over 15 amino acids. Germline V lookup: CDR1 SGDLS, CDR2 YYNGEE. CDR3 DNA: TGTGCCAGCAGCGTCACCGGGACAGATTACTACGAGCAGTACTTC. This sequence encodes CASSVTGTDYYEQYF.

The V gene is TRBV6-6, the J gene TRBJ2-1; 7 bases map to TRBD2. The CDR3 has 14 amino acids. J was trimmed by 4 bases and V by 2 bases; bases with no gene match: 2. Germline CDR1 reads MNHNY; CDR2 reads SVGAGI (reference sequence). For the CDR3, the DNA is TGTGCCAGCAGTTACCCGGGGGGTTACAATGAGCAGTTCTTC. It yields the protein CASSYPGGYNEQFF.

The V and J genes are TRBV28 and TRBJ2-3, with 7 nucleotides matching TRBD1. Trimming at V came to 3 bases and at J to 3 bases, leaving 9 bases not matched to a gene. The germline V gene encodes CDR1 MDHEN and CDR2 SYDVKM. CDR3 size: 16 residues. For the CDR3, the DNA is TGTGCCAGCAGTTTCATCTTAGGGGGCGTAACAGATACGCAGTATTTT. The encoded protein is CASSFILGGVTDTQYF.

This clone was observed a few times. The rearrangement joins TRBV27 to TRBJ1-3; possible D gene TRBD1, 6 bases. Between the trimmed V and J ends, which lost 2 bases and 2 bases, there was a span of 19 bases. Germline CDR1 MNHEY, CDR2 SMNVEV (reference sequence). The CDR3 covers 18 residues. Here the CDR3 DNA reads TGTGCCAGCAGTTTAAGTGGTTCGGCCGGGACAACTGGAAACACCATATATTTT. Translating gives CASSLSGSAGTTGNTIYF.

This sequence joins TRBV2 and TRBJ2-7; TRBD1 might be the D (5 bases). The CDR3 spans 13 residues. The germline V gene encodes CDR1 SNHLY and CDR2 FYNNEI. Trimming took off 3 bases at V and 5 bases at J, with 11 bases between the two ends. CDR3 loop: CASSEQGLHEQYF. The CDR3 coding sequence is TGTGCCAGCAGTGAGCAGGGTCTCCACGAGCAGTACTTC.

This chain uses TRBV30 with TRBJ1-6; weak D call: TRBD1 (5 bases). This CDR3 region has 16 residues. With 0 bases removed from V and 1 base from J, the gap between germline ends came to 10 bases. CDR1 is GTSNPN, CDR2 SVGIG, per germline (reference sequence). CDR3 residues: CAWSVSQGSYNSPLHF. The CDR3 coding sequence is TGTGCCTGGAGTGTTTCCCAGGGTTCCTATAATTCACCCCTCCACTTT.

This chain joins TRBV2 and TRBJ1-1; 11 bases line up with TRBD1. The CDR3 is 16 amino acids. Germline V gene data show CDR1 as SNHLY and CDR2 as FYNNEI. V dropped 4 bases and J dropped 1; count of bases not matched to a gene: 5. The CDR3 loop is CASSGGQGAKNTEAFF. The CDR3 nucleotides are TGTGCCAGCAGTGGCGGACAGGGGGCGAAGAACACTGAAGCTTTCTTT. Based on the CDR3 plus reference TRBV2 and TRBJ1-1, the full variable domain is EPEVTQTPSHQVTQMGQEVILRCVPISNHLYFYWYRQILGQKVEFLVSFYNNEISEKSEIFDDQFSVERPDGSNFTLKIRSTKLEDSAMYFCASSGGQGAKNTEAFFGQGTRLTVV.

The chain is built from TRBV30 and TRBJ1-5; D gene uncertain. V was pared by 2 bases and J by 7 bases, with 15 bases between. The CDR3 sequence is 14 residues long. Germline assignment: CDR1 GTSNPN and CDR2 SVGIG (reference sequence). The CDR3 loop is CAWSPGSSNQPQHF. CDR3 nucleotide sequence: TGTGCCTGGAGTCCGGGGTCTTCTAACCAGCCCCAGCATTTT.

The chain joins TRBV27 to TRBJ1-1; D is unresolved. Trimming pared 1 base from V and 4 bases from J, leaving 13 bases between. Per germline, CDR1 MNHEY and CDR2 SMNVEV (reference sequence). The CDR3 is made up of 15 amino acids. The CDR3 coding sequence is TGTGCCAGCAGTTTATATAACGGTCTCGGCACTGAAGCTTTCTTT. This encodes CASSLYNGLGTEAFF.